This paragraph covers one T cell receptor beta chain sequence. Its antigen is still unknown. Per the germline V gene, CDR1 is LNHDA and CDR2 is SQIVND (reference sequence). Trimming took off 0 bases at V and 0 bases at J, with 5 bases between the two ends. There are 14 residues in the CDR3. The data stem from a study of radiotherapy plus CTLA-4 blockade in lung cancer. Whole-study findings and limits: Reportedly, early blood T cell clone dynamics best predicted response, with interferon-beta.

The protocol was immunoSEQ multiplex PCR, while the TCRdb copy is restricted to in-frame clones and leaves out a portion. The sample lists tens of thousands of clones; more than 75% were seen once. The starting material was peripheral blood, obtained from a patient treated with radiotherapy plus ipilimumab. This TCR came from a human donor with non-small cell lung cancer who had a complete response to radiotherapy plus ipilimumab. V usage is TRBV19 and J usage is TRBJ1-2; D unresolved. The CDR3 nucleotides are TGTGCCAGTAGTATAGAGGCCGCTAACTATGGCTACACCTTC. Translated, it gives CASSIEAANYGYTF. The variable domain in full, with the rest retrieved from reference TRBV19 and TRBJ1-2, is DGGITQSPKYLFRKEGQNVTLSCEQNLNHDAMYWYRQDPGQGLRLIYYSQIVNDFQKGDIAEGYSVSREKKESFPLTVTSAQKNPTAFYLCASSIEAANYGYTFGSGTRLTVV.